This TCR beta chain was captured by sequencing in a study of T cells of healthy individuals. TCRdb itself ran the 5' RACE reads through MiXCR, one entry per CDR3 protein. The sample records about 57,000 distinct CDR3 sequences, about a sixth being singletons. Germline V gene data show CDR1 as ENHRY and CDR2 as SYGVKD. The CDR3 loop spans 16 amino acids. The J segment lost 3 bases and the V segment lost 6 bases, leaving 11 bases of the junction unmatched. This clonotype was seen more than once but under ten times. This sequence originates from a human donor in good health. The chain links TRBV10-3 to TRBJ2-3, with 8 bases matching TRBD2. CDR3 amino acids: CAISSTGGGGTDTQYF. In DNA form, the CDR3 reads TGTGCCATCAGCTCTACTGGGGGCGGGGGGACAGATACGCAGTATTTT.